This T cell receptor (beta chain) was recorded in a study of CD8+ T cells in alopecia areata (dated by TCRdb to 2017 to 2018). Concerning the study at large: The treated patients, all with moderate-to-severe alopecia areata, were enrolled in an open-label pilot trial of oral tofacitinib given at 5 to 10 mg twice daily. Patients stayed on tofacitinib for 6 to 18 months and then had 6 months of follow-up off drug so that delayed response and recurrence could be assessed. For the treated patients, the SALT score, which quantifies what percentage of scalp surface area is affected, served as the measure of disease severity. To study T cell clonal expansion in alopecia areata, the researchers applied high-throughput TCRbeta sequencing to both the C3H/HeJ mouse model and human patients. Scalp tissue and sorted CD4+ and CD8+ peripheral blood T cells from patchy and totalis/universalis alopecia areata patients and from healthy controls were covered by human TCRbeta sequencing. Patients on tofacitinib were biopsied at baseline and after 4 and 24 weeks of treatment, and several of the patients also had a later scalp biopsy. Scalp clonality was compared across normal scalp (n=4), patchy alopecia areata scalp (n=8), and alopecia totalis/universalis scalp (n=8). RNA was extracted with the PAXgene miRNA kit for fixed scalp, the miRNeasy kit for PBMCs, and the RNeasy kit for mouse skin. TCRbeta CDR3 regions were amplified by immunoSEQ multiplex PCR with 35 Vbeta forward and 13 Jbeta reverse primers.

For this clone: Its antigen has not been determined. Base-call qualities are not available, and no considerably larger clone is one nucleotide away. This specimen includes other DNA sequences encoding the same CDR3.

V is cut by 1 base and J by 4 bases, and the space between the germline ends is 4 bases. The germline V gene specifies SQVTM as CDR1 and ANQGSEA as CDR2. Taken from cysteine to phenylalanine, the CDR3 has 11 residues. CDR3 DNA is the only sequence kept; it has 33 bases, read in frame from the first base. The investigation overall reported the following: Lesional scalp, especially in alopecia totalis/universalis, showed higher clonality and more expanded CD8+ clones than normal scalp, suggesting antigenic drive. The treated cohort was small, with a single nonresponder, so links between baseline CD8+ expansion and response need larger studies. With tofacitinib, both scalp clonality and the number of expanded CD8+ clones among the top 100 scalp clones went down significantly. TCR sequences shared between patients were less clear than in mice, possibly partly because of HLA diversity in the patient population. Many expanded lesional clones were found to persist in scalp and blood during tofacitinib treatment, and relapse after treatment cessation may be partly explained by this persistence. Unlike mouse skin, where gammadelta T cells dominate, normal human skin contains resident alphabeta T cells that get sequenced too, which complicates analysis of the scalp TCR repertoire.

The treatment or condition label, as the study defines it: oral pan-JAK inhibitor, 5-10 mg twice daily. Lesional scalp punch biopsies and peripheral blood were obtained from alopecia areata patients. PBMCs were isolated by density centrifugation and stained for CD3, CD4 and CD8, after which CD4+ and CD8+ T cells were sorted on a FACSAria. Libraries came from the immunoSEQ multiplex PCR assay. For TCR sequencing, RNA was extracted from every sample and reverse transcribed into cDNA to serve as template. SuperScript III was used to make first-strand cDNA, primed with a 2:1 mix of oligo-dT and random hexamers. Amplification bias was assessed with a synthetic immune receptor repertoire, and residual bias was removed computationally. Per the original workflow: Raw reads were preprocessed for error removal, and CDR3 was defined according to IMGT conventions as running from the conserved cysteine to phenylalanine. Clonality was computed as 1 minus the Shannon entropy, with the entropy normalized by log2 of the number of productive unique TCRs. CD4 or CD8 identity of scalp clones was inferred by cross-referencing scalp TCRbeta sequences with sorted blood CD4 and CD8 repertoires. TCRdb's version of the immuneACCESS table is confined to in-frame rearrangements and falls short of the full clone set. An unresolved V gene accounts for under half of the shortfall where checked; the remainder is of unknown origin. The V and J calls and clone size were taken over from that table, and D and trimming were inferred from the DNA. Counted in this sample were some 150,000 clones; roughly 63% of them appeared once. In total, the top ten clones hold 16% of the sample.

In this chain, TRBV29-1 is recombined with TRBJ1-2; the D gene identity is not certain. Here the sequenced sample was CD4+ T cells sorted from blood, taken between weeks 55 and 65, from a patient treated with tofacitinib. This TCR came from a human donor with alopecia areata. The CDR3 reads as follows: CSVEVGYGYTF. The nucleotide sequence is TGCAGCGTTGAAGTAGGCTATGGCTACACCTTC.